Sequencing of this TCR beta chain was carried out in a study of blood T cell repertoires in COVID-19. Study-level information: Both acute and convalescent COVID-19 samples were obtained from the United States, Italy and Spain. PBMCs, B-cell-depleted T cells, or T cells were the source of the cDNA or gDNA that made up the material.

As originally analysed: How many nucleated cells were present was estimated from reference gene primer amplification. Data came from immunoSEQ multiplex PCR; TCRdb stores just in-frame clones and leaves some out. V and J calls and clone size are given by that table; D and trimming were obtained from the DNA. This sample has some 100,000 clones, with roughly 80% found just once. V trimming: 0 bases; J trimming: 2 bases; junction bases outside the gene matches: 7. This CDR3 has 16 residues. Germline lookup yields CDR1 SGHDT and CDR2 YYEEEE. V is TRBV5-6 and J is TRBJ2-7; 8 positions agree with TRBD1. This TCR was sampled from a woman between 65 and 79 years old with acute or convalescent COVID-19. Sequences were obtained from peripheral blood. CDR3 coding DNA: TGTGCCAGCAGCTTGGCGGGACAGGCTTATACCTACGAGCAGTACTTC. This codes for CASSLAGQAYTYEQYF.